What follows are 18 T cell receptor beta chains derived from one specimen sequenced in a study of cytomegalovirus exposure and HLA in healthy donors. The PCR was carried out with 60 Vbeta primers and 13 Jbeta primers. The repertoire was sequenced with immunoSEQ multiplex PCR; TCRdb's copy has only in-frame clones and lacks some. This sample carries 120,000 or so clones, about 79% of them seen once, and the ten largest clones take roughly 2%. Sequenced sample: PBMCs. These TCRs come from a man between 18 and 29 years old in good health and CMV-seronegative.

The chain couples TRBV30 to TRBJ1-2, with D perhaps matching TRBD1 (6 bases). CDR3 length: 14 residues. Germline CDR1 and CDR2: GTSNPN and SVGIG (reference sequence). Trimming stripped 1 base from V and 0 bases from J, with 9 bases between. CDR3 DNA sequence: TGTGCCTGGAGTGGCTGGACAGCTAACTATGGCTACACCTTC. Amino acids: CAWSGWTANYGYTF.

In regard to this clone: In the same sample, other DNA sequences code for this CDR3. This chain's CDR3 is CASSGLAGGPSKRDTQYF. In DNA, the CDR3 is TGTGCCAGCAGTGGACTAGCGGGAGGGCCATCGAAGAGGGATACGCAGTATTTT. V is TRBV2 and J is TRBJ2-3, with 14 bases lining up with TRBD2. With V trimmed by 4 bases and J by 6 bases, 12 bases remained unmatched. Germline loops: CDR1 SNHLY, CDR2 FYNNEI. The CDR3 has 18 amino acids.

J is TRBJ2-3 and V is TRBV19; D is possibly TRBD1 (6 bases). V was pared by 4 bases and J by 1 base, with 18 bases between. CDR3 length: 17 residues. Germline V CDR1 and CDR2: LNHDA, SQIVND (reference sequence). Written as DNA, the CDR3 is TGTGCCAGTAGTACCGTCTCCCACCGACAGGGCACAGATACGCAGTATTTT. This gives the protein CASSTVSHRQGTDTQYF.

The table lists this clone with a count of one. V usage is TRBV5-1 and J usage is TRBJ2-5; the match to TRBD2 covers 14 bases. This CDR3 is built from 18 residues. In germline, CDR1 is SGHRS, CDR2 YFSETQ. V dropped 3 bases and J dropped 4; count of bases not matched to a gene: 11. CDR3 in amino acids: CASSWTTSGRAGSETQYF. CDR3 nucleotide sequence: TGCGCCAGCAGCTGGACGACTAGCGGGAGGGCCGGGTCAGAGACCCAGTACTTC.

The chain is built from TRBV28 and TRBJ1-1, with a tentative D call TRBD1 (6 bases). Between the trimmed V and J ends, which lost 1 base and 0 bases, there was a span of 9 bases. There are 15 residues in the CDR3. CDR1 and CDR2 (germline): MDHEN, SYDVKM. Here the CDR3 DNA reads TGTGCCAGCAGTTTATACGGACAGCTGAACACTGAAGCTTTCTTT. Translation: CASSLYGQLNTEAFF.

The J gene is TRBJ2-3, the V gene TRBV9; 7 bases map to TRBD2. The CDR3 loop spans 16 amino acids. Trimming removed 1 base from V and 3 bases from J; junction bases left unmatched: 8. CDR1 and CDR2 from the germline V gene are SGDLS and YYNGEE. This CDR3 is CASSVRAGELTDTQYF. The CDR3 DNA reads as TGTGCCAGCAGCGTAAGGGCGGGAGAACTGACAGATACGCAGTATTTT.

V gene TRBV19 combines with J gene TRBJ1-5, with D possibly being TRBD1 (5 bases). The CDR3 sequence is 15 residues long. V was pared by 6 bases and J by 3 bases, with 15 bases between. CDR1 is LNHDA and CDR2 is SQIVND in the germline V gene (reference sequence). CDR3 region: CASSPDTFSNQPQHF. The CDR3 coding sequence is TGTGCCAGTAGCCCGGACACGTTTTCCAATCAGCCCCAGCATTTT.

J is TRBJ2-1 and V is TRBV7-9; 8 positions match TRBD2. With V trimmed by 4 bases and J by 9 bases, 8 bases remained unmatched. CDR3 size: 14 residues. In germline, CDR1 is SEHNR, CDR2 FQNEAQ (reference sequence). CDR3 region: CASSSQAGDREQFF. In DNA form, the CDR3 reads TGTGCCAGCAGCTCTCAAGCGGGAGACCGTGAGCAGTTCTTC. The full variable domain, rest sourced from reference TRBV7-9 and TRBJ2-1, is DTGVSQNPRHKITKRGQNVTFRCDPISEHNRLYWYRQTLGQGPEFLTYFQNEAQLEKSRLLSDRFSAERPKGSFSTLEIQRTEQGDSAMYLCASSSQAGDREQFFGPGTRLTVL.

CDR3 bases: TGCGCCAGCAGCCTACTAGACGTCCCCAATAATGAGCAGTTCTTC. It encodes CASSLLDVPNNEQFF. This chain connects TRBV4-1 to TRBJ2-1; a weak D match, TRBD2 (5 bases). Trimming left V 4 bases short and J 7 bases short, with 17 bases between. The CDR3 runs to 15 residues. Germline V CDR1 and CDR2: MGHRA, YSYEKL.

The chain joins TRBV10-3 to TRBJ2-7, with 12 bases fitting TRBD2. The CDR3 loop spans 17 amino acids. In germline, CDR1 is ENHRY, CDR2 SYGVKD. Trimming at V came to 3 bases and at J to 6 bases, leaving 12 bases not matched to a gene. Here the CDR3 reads CAISDPGSSGRASEQYV. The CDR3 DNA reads TGTGCCATCAGTGACCCTGGGTCTAGCGGGAGGGCCTCCGAGCAGTACGTC.

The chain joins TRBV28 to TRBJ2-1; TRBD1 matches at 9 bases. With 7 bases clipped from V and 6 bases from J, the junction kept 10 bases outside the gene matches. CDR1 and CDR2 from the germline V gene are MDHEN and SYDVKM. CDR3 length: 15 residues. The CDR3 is CASTRPGQGRNEQFF. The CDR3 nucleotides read TGTGCCAGCACTCGACCGGGACAGGGTCGCAATGAGCAGTTCTTC.

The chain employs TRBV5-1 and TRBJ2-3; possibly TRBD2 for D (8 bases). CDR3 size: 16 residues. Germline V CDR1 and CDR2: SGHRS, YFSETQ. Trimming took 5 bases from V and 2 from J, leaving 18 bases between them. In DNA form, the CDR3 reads TGCGCCAGCAGACCCAGGGGGACTAGAGCCACAGATACGCAGTATTTT. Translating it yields CASRPRGTRATDTQYF.

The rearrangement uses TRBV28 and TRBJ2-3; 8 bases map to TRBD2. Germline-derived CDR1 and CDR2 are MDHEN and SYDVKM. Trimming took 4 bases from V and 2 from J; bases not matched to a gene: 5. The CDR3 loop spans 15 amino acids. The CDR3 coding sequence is TGTGCCAGCAGTTCATTGGGACTAGTCACAGATACGCAGTATTTT. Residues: CASSSLGLVTDTQYF.

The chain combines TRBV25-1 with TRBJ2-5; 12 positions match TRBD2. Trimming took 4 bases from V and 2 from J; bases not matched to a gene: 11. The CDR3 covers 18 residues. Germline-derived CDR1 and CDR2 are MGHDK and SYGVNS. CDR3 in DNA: TGTGCCAGCAGTGTACGCGAGACTAGCGGGAGAAATCAAGAGACCCAGTACTTC. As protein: CASSVRETSGRNQETQYF.

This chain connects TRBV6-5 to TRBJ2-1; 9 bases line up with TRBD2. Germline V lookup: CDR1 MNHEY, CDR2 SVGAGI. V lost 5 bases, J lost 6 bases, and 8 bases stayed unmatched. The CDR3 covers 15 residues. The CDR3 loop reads CASSDWTSDLNEQFF. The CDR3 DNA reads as TGTGCCAGCAGTGACTGGACTAGCGATCTCAATGAGCAGTTCTTC.

The CDR3 nucleotides read TGTGCCAGCAGCGTAGGGGGGCAGGGTTGGAACAATGAGCAGTTCTTC. Protein sequence: CASSVGGQGWNNEQFF. The rearrangement uses TRBV9 and TRBJ2-1; perhaps TRBD1 as D (6 bases). The CDR3 consists of 16 residues. The V end was cut by 0 bases, the J end by 5 bases, with 15 bases between. Germline V gene sequence: CDR1 SGDLS, CDR2 YYNGEE.

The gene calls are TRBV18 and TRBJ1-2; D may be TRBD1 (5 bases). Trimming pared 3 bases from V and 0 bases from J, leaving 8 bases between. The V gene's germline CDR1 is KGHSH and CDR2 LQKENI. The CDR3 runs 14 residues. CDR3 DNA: TGTGCCAGCTCACCTAGCAGGGCTAACTATGGCTACACCTTC. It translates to CASSPSRANYGYTF.

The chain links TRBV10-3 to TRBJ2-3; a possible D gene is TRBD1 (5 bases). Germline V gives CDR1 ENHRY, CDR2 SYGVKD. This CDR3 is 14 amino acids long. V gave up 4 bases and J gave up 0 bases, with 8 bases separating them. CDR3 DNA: TGTGCCATCAGTGTGGGGCCTAGCACAGATACGCAGTATTTT. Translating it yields CAISVGPSTDTQYF.